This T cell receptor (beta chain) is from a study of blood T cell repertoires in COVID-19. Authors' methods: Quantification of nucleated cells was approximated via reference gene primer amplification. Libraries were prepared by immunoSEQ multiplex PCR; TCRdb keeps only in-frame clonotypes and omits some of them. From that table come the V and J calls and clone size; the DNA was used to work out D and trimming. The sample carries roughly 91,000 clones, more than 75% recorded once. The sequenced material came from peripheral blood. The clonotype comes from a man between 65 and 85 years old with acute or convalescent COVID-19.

The CDR3 here is CASTTREGASGELFF. CDR3 in DNA: TGTGCCAGCACCACCAGGGAAGGGGCCTCCGGGGAGCTGTTTTTT. V and J are TRBV7-8 and TRBJ2-2; tentative D call: TRBD1 (5 bases). The CDR3 runs to 15 residues. Germline values: CDR1 SGHVS, CDR2 FQNEAQ. V lost 7 bases and J 6 bases, leaving 18 bases between the germline ends.